The present T cell receptor beta chain was sequenced within a study of T cell repertoires in cytomegalovirus infection (dated by TCRdb to between 2018 and 2020). Broadly, across the study: Alongside well-studied HLA-B-restricted epitopes, the peptide stimulations were aimed at recently identified HLA-C-restricted CMV epitopes, whose presentation resists viral immunomodulation. Donor HLA type was relevant to the analysis, as public TCR beta signatures indicated carriage of CMV infection together with the matching HLA type.

This clonotype was counted a few times. Its antigen is still unknown. No quality values exist for individual bases; no much larger clone is one base distant. From cysteine to phenylalanine, the CDR3 is 12 amino acids long. The CDR3 DNA has 36 bases and is translated from base 1. At the junction V is shortened by 0 bases and J by 8 bases, with 10 bases in between. CDR1 SQVTM and CDR2 ANQGSEA are derived from the germline V gene. What the authors observed across the whole study: The ex vivo response was dominated by HLA-C-restricted CMV-specific TCR beta clonotypes, which also provided the single most frequent clonotype in two of eight donors. In both this cohort and an independent approximately 400-donor cohort, the cumulative frequency of public TCR beta family members distinguished carriers of CMV infection plus the relevant HLA type.

Explained via the paper, the treatment or condition label denotes: in vitro stimulation with specific CMV peptide epitopes to enrich CMV-specific T cells. The instrument given in TCRdb is Illumina HiSeq 1500. TCRdb took the public reads, trimmed them with fastp at Q25, ran MiXCR for clone calling and kept in-frame beta chains. Under each unique CDR3 protein, matching rows form one entry showing the most common genes and DNA. The sample table records about 830,000 distinct CDR3 sequences; approximately 30% of these occur just once. Of the sample, roughly 12% is held by the ten largest clones. This TCR came from a human donor in good health (CMV status not recorded). Some clones in this sample may be carry-over from other donors' samples. The chain is assembled from TRBV29-1 and TRBJ1-1, and possibly TRBD1, on 5 matching bases. The material sequenced was cultured CD8+ T cells from PBMCs, taken from culture after CMV antigen stimulation. For the CDR3, the sequence is CSVEDTTAEAFF. Here is the DNA: TGCAGCGTTGAAGATACGACAGCAGAAGCTTTCTTT.